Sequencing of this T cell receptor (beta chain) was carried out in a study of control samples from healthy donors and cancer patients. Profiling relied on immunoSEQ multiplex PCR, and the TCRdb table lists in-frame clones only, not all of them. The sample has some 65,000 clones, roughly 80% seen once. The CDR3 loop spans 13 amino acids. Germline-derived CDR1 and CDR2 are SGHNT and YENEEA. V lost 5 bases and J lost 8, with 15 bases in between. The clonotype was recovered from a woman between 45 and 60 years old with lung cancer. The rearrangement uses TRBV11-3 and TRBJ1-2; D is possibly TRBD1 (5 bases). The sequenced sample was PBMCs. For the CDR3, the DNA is TGTGCCAGCAGCACCTTAACAGGCGAAGGCTACACCTTC. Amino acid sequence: CASSTLTGEGYTF.